This TCR beta chain was documented in a study of blood T cells in healthy people across ages. Study findings and constraints: With unsorted PBMCs, a conclusive comparison of naive versus antigen-experienced cells was not possible. Underestimates were what the diversity estimates from one million T cells were considered to be. Per-million-T-cell TCR beta diversity fell roughly linearly with age. Compared with aged donors, long-lived donors showed fewer expanded clones, suggesting selection.

A word on this clonotype: As yet, its antigen is unknown.

The CDR3 has 14 residues. J was trimmed by 1 base and V by 6 bases; bases with no gene match: 2. Germline V lookup: CDR1 SNHLY, CDR2 FYNNEI. A second PCR of about 7 to 12 cycles used a sample-barcoded 5' primer and a J-beta primer mix. One entry per CDR3 protein, called by TCRdb with MiXCR from the 5' RACE reads. The sample comprises about 290,000 distinct CDR3 sequences, around 29% of which are singletons, and 29% rests with the top ten. The gene calls are TRBV2 and TRBJ1-1; 10 bases line up with TRBD1. The receptor was derived from a woman in her 70s in good health. The sample taken for sequencing was blood. The CDR3 loop reads CASRTGGSNTEAFF. In nucleotides, the CDR3 is TGTGCCAGCAGGACAGGGGGCTCGAACACTGAAGCTTTCTTT.